The 2 T cell receptor beta chains presented below share a single source sample, sequenced in a study of T cell repertoires in cytomegalovirus infection. TCRdb reprocessed the reads via MiXCR and lists one record per CDR3 protein. The sample carries about 180,000 distinct CDR3 sequences, about 17% recorded once. The material sequenced was CD8+ T cells from PBMCs. These receptors were taken from a human donor in good health (CMV status not recorded). Some clones in this sample may be carry-over from other donors' samples.

The J gene is TRBJ2-1, the V gene TRBV15; no definite D call. The CDR3 is 15 residues long. Germline lookup yields CDR1 LNHNV and CDR2 YYDKDF (reference sequence). Trimming pared 0 bases from V and 4 bases from J, leaving 10 bases between. In nucleotides, the CDR3 is TGTGCCACCAGCAGAGATGGGAAAGCTTACAATGAGCAGTTCTTC. This encodes CATSRDGKAYNEQFF.

The CDR3 DNA sequence: TGCAGTGCTAAAGGGCGGGGGTTCTCCTACGAGCAGTACTTC. Its translation: CSAKGRGFSYEQYF. The chain couples TRBV20-1 to TRBJ2-7; 7 nucleotides agree with TRBD2. The CDR3 sequence is 14 residues long. Germline-derived CDR1 and CDR2 are DFQATT and SNEGSKA (reference sequence). The trim removed 4 bases at V and 0 bases at J, leaving 6 bases unmatched.